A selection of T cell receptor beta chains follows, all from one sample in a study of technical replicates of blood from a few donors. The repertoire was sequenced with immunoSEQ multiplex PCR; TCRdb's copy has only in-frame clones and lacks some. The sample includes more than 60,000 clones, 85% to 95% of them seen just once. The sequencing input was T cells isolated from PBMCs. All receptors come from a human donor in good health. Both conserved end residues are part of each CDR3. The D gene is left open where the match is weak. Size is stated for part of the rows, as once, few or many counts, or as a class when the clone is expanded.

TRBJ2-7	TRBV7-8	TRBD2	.	TGTGCCAGCAGCCCATTAGCGGGGGGAGGCTACGAGCAGTACTTC	CASSPLAGGGYEQYF
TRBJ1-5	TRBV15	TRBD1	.	TGTGCCACCAGCAGTCGAGGGGGCAGGGGCAATCAGCCCCAGCATTTT	CATSSRGGRGNQPQHF
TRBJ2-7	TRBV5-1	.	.	TGCGCCAGCAGCTTGGCCGCGTCTGGGGGGGCGTTGGTTAACGAGCAGTACTTC	CASSLAASGGALVNEQYF
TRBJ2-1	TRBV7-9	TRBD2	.	TGTGCCAGCACCCTAGCGGGACTTGAGCAGTTCTTC	CASTLAGLEQFF
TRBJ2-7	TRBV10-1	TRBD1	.	TGCGCCAGCAGTGCAGGACAGGGGCGATTCTACGAGCAGTACTTC	CASSAGQGRFYEQYF
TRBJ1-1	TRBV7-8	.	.	TGTGCCAGCAGCTTAGGAACAGGCATAAACACTGAAGCTTTCTTT	CASSLGTGINTEAFF
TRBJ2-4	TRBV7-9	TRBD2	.	TGTGCCAGCAGCTCATACGAGACTAGCGGCAAAAACATTCAGTACTTC	CASSSYETSGKNIQYF
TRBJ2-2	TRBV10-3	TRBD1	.	TGTGCCATCAGTGATCGGGACAGGGACACCGGGGAGCTGTTTTTT	CAISDRDRDTGELFF
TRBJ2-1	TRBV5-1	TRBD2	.	TGCGCCAGCAGCTTGGTCTTCGGCGGGGGGGTGAATGAGCAGTTCTTC	CASSLVFGGGVNEQFF
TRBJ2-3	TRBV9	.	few	TGTGCCAGCAGCGTAGGGCCCCCAGATACGCAGTATTTT	CASSVGPPDTQYF
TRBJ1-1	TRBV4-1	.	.	TGCGCCAGCAGCCAACAGGGGACCGGTGAAGCTTTCTTT	CASSQQGTGEAFF
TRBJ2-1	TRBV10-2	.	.	TGCGCCAGCAGTGAGAACTCTGGAGGACCCAATGAGCAGTTCTTC	CASSENSGGPNEQFF
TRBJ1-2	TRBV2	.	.	TGTGCCAGCGGGCAGATTAGTGGCTACACCTTC	CASGQISGYTF
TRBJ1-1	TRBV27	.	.	TGTGCCAGCAGCCTCATAGAGGGTGTGACGGTAGCTTTCTTT	CASSLIEGVTVAFF
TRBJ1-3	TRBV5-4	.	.	TGTGCCAGCAGCTTTGGTCAGTCTGGAAACACCATATATTTT	CASSFGQSGNTIYF
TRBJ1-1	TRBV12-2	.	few	TGTGCAAGTCGCTTCCATTCTTTCTTT	CASRFHSFF
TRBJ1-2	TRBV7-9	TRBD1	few	TGTGCCAGCAGCCCGGGACAGGGGGCGTTCGGCTACACCTTC	CASSPGQGAFGYTF
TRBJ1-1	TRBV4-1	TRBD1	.	TGCGCCAGCAGCTTCCGGGACAGGGAGGGCACTGAAGCTTTCTTT	CASSFRDREGTEAFF
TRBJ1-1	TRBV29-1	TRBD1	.	TGCAGCGTTGAAGGGCCTCCGGACAGGGCCAACACTGAAGCTTTCTTT	CSVEGPPDRANTEAFF
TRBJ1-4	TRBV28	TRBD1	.	TGTGCCAGCAGTGGACAGGGTTGGACAACTAATGAAAAACTGTTTTTT	CASSGQGWTTNEKLFF
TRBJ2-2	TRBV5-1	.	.	TGCGCCACCCACCCCCCAGGGTCCGGGGAGCTGTTTTTT	CATHPPGSGELFF
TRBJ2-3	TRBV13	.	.	TGTGCCAGCAGCCACGACAGTTCTACAGATACGCAGTATTTT	CASSHDSSTDTQYF
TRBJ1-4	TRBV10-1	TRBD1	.	TGCGCCAGCAGTGAGTCCCCGGGACAGGCTGGTGAAAAACTGTTTTTT	CASSESPGQAGEKLFF
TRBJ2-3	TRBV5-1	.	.	TGCGCCAGCAGCCCGGGACTCCTAAGGCCAACAGATACGCAGTATTTT	CASSPGLLRPTDTQYF
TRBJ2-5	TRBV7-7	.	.	TGTGCCAGCAGCCTACGGAGAGACCAAGAGACCCAGTACTTC	CASSLRRDQETQYF
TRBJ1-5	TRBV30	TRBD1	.	TGTGCCTGGAGTAAGGGACAGGGGGCTAATCAGCCCCAGCATTTT	CAWSKGQGANQPQHF
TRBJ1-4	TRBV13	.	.	TGTGCCAGCAGCCCCGTAGCAACTAATGAAAAACTGTTTTTT	CASSPVATNEKLFF
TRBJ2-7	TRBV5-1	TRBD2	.	TGCGCCAGCAGCTTGCGTAGCGGGCCCTACGAGCAGTACTTC	CASSLRSGPYEQYF
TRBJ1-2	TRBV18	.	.	TGTGCCAGCTCACTCGTGGCGGCAGAGTATGGCTACACCTTC	CASSLVAAEYGYTF
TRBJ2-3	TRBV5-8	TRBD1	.	TGTGCCAGCAGCAAGCGACAGGGTCGGAGCACAGATACGCAGTATTTT	CASSKRQGRSTDTQYF
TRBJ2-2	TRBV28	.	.	TGTGCCAGCAGCCCAACCGCCCGGACCGTCCAAGGGGCCGGGGAGCTGTTTTTT	CASSPTARTVQGAGELFF
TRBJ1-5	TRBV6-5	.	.	TGTGCCAGCAGTTACTCGACGGGTGGGCAGCCCCAGCATTTT	CASSYSTGGQPQHF
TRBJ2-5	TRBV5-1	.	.	TGCGCCAGCAGCTTGGGTACAGGGCCCCAAGAGACCCAGTACTTC	CASSLGTGPQETQYF
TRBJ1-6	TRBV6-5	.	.	TGTGCCAGCAGTTCTTTGGGGGCTTCACCCCTCCACTTT	CASSSLGASPLHF
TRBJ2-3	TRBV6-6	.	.	TGTGCCAGCCAGACAGTTCTCACAGATACGCAGTATTTT	CASQTVLTDTQYF
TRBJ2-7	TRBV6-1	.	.	TGTGCCAGCAGTGGCATTCAGGCGTACGAGCAGTACTTC	CASSGIQAYEQYF
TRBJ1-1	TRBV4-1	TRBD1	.	TGCGCCAGCAGCCAAAACAGGGGGGCGAACACTGAAGCTTTCTTT	CASSQNRGANTEAFF
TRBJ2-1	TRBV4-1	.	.	TGCGCCAGCAGCCAAGATCCAGCGGACCTCTACAATGAGCAGTTCTTC	CASSQDPADLYNEQFF
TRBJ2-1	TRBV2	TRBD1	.	TGTGCCAGCAGCCTCGGACAGGGCTACAATGAGCAGTTCTTC	CASSLGQGYNEQFF
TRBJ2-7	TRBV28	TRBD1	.	TGTGCCAGCAGTACAGCCGGGACAGAGAGCTACGAGCAGTACTTC	CASSTAGTESYEQYF
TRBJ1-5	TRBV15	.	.	TGTGCCACCAGCAGAGACACCGGGACTCAACTCTTCCAGCCCCAGCATTTT	CATSRDTGTQLFQPQHF
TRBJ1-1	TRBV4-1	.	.	TGCGCCAGCAGCCAAGATCTAATTGAGGTCGTGCTCGTCACTGAAGCTTTCTTT	CASSQDLIEVVLVTEAFF